This T cell receptor beta chain was recorded in a study of CD8 T cells in ankylosing spondylitis. This clonotype was detected ten times or more. The antigen remains undetermined. The CDR3 totals 15 residues. Trimming cost V 3 bases and J 5 bases; bases outside gene matches: 6. The germline V gene has CDR1 SGHRS and CDR2 YFSETQ. General study findings and limits: Previous work reported some of these motif variants in the synovial fluid and blood of reactive arthritis. A TCR beta motif of about 8 highly homologous variants seemed to mark ankylosing spondylitis blood. In ankylosing spondylitis patients, matched synovial fluid reportedly showed significant enrichment of disease-linked clones.

Each TCR beta library was made by quantitative 5'-RACE that incorporated molecular barcodes. TCRdb re-derived calls from the 5' RACE reads in MiXCR, one entry per CDR3 protein. This table has 450,000 to 550,000 distinct CDR3 sequences, roughly 5% appearing once. This chain uses TRBV5-1 with TRBJ2-5; 11 positions agree with TRBD2. The receptor was isolated from a male donor with ankylosing spondylitis. Sequencing was performed on blood, either unsorted or a sorted T cell fraction (not recorded which). The CDR3 DNA reads as TGCGCCAGCAGCTCCCTAGCGGGAGGTTATGAGACCCAGTACTTC. Translating gives CASSSLAGGYETQYF.